The sequence of this T cell receptor beta chain was determined in a study of cytotoxic CD8 clonotypes in ibrutinib-treated CLL. Study overall: Partial response was seen in approximately 24 patients and complete response in 2; after median about six years, approximately 14 stayed remitted, approximately twelve progressed.

This clone was detected only a few times. The targeted sequencing depth was 1 in 200,000 to 1 in 1 million T cells. Generated by immunoSEQ multiplex PCR, the TCRdb table keeps only in-frame clones and is missing some. The table includes some 120,000 clones, approximately 58% detected once. Trimming at V came to 6 bases and at J to 10 bases, leaving 9 bases not matched to a gene. CDR1 and CDR2 (germline): MNHEY, SVGAGI. The CDR3 spans 15 residues. Sequencing was performed on PBMCs, taken after 24 months of ibrutinib treatment. The receptor comes from a human donor with chronic lymphocytic leukemia. The genes are TRBV6-5 and TRBJ1-6; TRBD1 matches at 10 bases. The CDR3 sequence: CASRPGTGESSPLHF. Written as DNA, the CDR3 is TGTGCCAGCAGGCCCGGGACAGGGGAAAGCTCACCCCTCCACTTT.